The source of this T cell receptor beta chain is a study of blood T cell repertoires in COVID-19. On the study more broadly: Samples taken during acute and convalescent COVID-19 were collected in the United States, Italy and Spain. PBMCs, B-cell-depleted T cells, or T cells provided the cDNA or gDNA that made up the material.

Trimming at V came to 3 bases and at J to 8 bases, leaving 10 bases not matched to a gene. CDR1 and CDR2 from the germline V gene are ENHRY and SYGVKD. CDR3 length: 15 residues. In the source study's methods: Reference gene primers were amplified, and this amplification served to estimate nucleated cell counts. The method was immunoSEQ multiplex PCR; TCRdb's version includes in-frame clones alone and lacks a portion of them. V and J calls and clone size are given by that table; D and trimming were obtained from the DNA. This table holds approximately 200,000 clones, approximately 86% found once. This TCR was sampled from a woman aged 30 to 39 with active or convalescent COVID-19. Material for sequencing was peripheral blood. The V call is TRBV10-3, the J call TRBJ2-1; 7 bases align to TRBD2. For the CDR3, the DNA is TGTGCCATCAGTGACACCCCTGCGGGAGTGGATGAGCAGTTCTTC. Its protein product is CAISDTPAGVDEQFF.